This TCR beta chain derives from a study of T cell responses to AZD1222 COVID-19 vaccine. Study findings and constraints: Two AZD1222 administrations were followed by greater Spike-specific TCR breadth and depth. Spike was spanned by vaccine-associated CD4 TCRs, which were dominant at 160-218 and 743-854.

This CDR3 is 13 amino acids long. Trimming took 7 bases from V and 6 from J, leaving 12 bases between them. CDR1 and CDR2 (germline): LNHDA, SQIVND (reference sequence). Combined were second doses at about 4 or about 12 weeks. TCRdb's copy holds only in-frame clones and misses some; the assay was immunoSEQ multiplex PCR. The sample yields some 200,000 clones, over 85% seen once. Notes on this clone: Its antigen is unidentified.

This chain connects TRBV19 to TRBJ1-4; D ambiguous. The sequencing used peripheral blood, collected 28 days after the second AZD1222 dose. The source is an adult who received the AZD1222 COVID-19 vaccine. CDR3 in DNA: TGTGCCAGTACCATCACTTCGGATGAAAAACTGTTTTTT. Translated, it gives CASTITSDEKLFF. Looking up the rest from reference TRBV19 and TRBJ1-4 gives the full variable domain: DGGITQSPKYLFRKEGQNVTLSCEQNLNHDAMYWYRQDPGQGLRLIYYSQIVNDFQKGDIAEGYSVSREKKESFPLTVTSAQKNPTAFYLCASTITSDEKLFFGSGTQLSVL.